Included here is one T cell receptor (beta chain) sequence, with context. The table lists this clone with a few counts. What this receptor recognizes is not known. Qualities for individual bases were not recorded, and no much larger clone is one base off. In total, around 600 healthy bone marrow donors made up the cohort. Cohort members were all nominally healthy when sampled, although unrecorded immune exposures were likely present. The donor was CMV seronegative and belonged to the group of 352 seronegative cohort members. Each donor provided a peripheral blood sample, and peripheral blood mononuclear cells were used for TCR beta sequencing. The Qiagen DNeasy Blood Extraction Kit was used to extract genomic DNA from the blood cell samples. V has 2 bases trimmed and J has 12 bases trimmed; junction bases matching no gene number 13. The germline V gene encodes CDR1 SGHDT and CDR2 YYEEEE. Counted from cysteine to phenylalanine, this CDR3 has 16 amino acids. The CDR3 DNA has 48 bases and is translated from base 1.

This sample was included in a study of cytomegalovirus exposure and HLA in healthy donors (TCRdb year 2017). Background on the whole study: According to an earlier analysis of around 600 of the donors, 150 million to 200 million T cells yielded 117 million unique TCR beta sequences and about 300 Gb of sequence data. An early release covering 550 to 700 HLA-typed donors comprised about 320 gigabases of sequencing data and approximately 80 million unique TCR sequences. Of the 350 to 450 genotyped donors, roughly 80% were placed in the genetic ancestry cluster associated with self-reported Caucasian donors. The study aimed to test whether cataloging public T cell receptors could reveal signatures of past pathogen exposure. The study profiled the T cell repertoires of fewer than 850 subjects by immunosequencing and related them to cytomegalovirus serostatus. Besides the first cohort of roughly 700 subjects, a separate validation cohort made up of 120 different subjects was used. High-throughput TCR immunosequencing, statistical association of individual TCRs with disease status, and machine learning were combined to predict cytomegalovirus infection status. A later analysis re-analyzed previously published TCR beta repertoires from about 600 donors and added high-resolution HLA genotyping to study TCR occurrence patterns. Rather than using new phenotypic data, the later analysis identified candidate immune exposures from TCR beta sequences and from how often those sequences occurred across donors. An earlier analysis of 587 of the donors used high-throughput TCR beta sequencing to judge whether each TCR beta V gene segment behaved as functional or pseudogenic. Donor age, sex, ethnicity and CMV serostatus were compiled together with the repertoire data. A later genetic analysis used genome-wide SNP genotypes for 398 of the 666 donors, treating that subset as a discovery cohort. Every discovery cohort repertoire had been produced on one sequencing platform. Class I and class II HLA loci were covered by the typing at four-digit resolution. Typing coverage varied by locus: about 629-630 donors for A, B, C, DRB1 and DQB1; approximately 500 for DQA1; 606 for DPA1; roughly 470 for DPB1. Four to six DR-DQ haplotypes were handled as single units for association and clustering, since linkage in the cohort was strong. Among a few hundred genotyped donors of the cohort, an average of approximately 250,000 unique TCR beta nucleotide sequences were sequenced per donor, roughly a sixth of them non-productive. The paper as a whole reports these results and caveats: According to a later analysis, parvovirus B19, influenza, CMV and Epstein-Barr virus appeared linked to several top co-occurrence clusters. A later genetic analysis associated a missense DCLRE1C variant with V-gene and J-gene trimming of TCR beta chains, and an independent cohort replicated the association. Compared with the roughly 600-donor mean, donors in an Asian-associated ancestry cluster had fewer N-insertions in productive TCRs, according to a later genetic analysis. In a later analysis, most CMV-associated TCR beta chains were found to appear HLA-restricted, with HLA associations seemingly driven largely by CMV exposure. An earlier analysis of approximately 500 of the donors showed that most TCR beta V segments appeared in productive rearrangements either about 87% or about 30% of the time, which broadly matched IMGT annotations. In a later analysis, TCR association rates were found to vary across HLA loci, with the most associated TCRs seen for DRB1 alleles and the fewest for HLA-C alleles. When HLA alleles, especially DR and DQ, strongly co-occurred, attributing TCR associations to individual alleles was difficult. A cluster of highly shared sequence variants was judged likely to represent a technical artifact of the sequencing pipeline. Some IMGT-functional V segments, including TRBV6-2 and TRBV6-3, could not be told apart with the 87-base-pair reads, so those segments were excluded. The authors suggested that the approach could potentially be extended to other disease states and immunological phenotypes. The presence/absence analyses assumed that sequencing depth was roughly uniform across donors, and that assumption may not be true. The cohort was sequenced for TCR beta chains only, and without alpha or paired-chain data the features that could be detected were limited. In both the original and validation cohorts, the classifier was reported to diagnose cytomegalovirus status with high specificity and sensitivity. Immune exposure information for the cohort was limited to CMV serostatus. A total of fewer than 200 TCR beta chains were listed by the study as associated with cytomegalovirus. A later analysis associated 17,000 or so TCR beta sequences with specific HLA alleles at a false discovery rate of 0.05. Across donors, most TCR sequences were observed very rarely, whereas some public TCRs were present in many individuals. A few of the identified cytomegalovirus-associated TCR beta chains were confirmed in vitro to be specific for cytomegalovirus antigens. A further reported finding was that TCR beta sequences accurately predicted the HLA-A and HLA-B alleles for most subjects in the first cohort. Compared with equally common non-associated chains, HLA-associated TCR beta chains in a later analysis were more clonally expanded and had lower generation probabilities. Linkage disequilibrium might explain the correlated functional status among segregating V segments, but an unknown experimental factor could not be ruled out. The earlier analysis of a few hundred of the donors excluded 15 to 20 rarely observed V segments, including chromosome 9 orphons, because counts were too low. HLA typing was unavailable for some donors at each locus, so association tests used only the typed subset.

To prepare the library, the immunoSEQ multiplex PCR assay was applied. For the multiplex PCR, a mixture combining 60 forward primers for TCR Vbeta segments and 13 reverse primers for TCR Jbeta segments was used. Amplification of the CDR3 region of rearranged TCR beta genes was performed with a multiplex PCR assay on genomic DNA. On the Illumina HiSeq System, the amplified TCR beta libraries were sequenced as 87-base-pair reads. Per the source publication's procedure: A later analysis counted 75 million to 100 million unique TCR beta chains across the 550 to 800 repertoires, and some 11 million of these chains were shared by at least two donors. A nearest-neighbor algorithm error-corrected the raw reads and collapsed the reads into unique sequences, merging closely related sequences to remove PCR and sequencing errors. Alignment of CDR3 sequences to IMGT reference sequences was used to assign V, D and J gene segments. For a sequence to be retained, a match of at least six nucleotides was required to both a V gene segment and a J gene segment. Rearrangements were classified as productive when the CDR3 lacked stop codons and remained in frame with V and J, and all other rearrangements were classified as non-productive. CDR3 was defined according to IMGT convention as the region running from the second conserved V-encoded cysteine to the conserved J-encoded phenylalanine. The earlier analysis of about 620 of the donors excluded sequences that lacked an unambiguous match to a single V gene segment. An earlier analysis of fewer than 750 of the donors called V segments functional above 56.7% productive rearrangements and segregating when the between-donor standard deviation exceeded 5%. A statistical classification framework was built to diagnose cytomegalovirus status from the catalog of TCR beta chain sequences. A later analysis assigned V and J genes by comparing TCR nucleotide sequences with IMGT/GENE-DB human TR gene sequences. A later analysis assigned CDR3 sequences and most-parsimonious VDJ recombination scenarios with the TCRdist pipeline. In a later analysis, each TCR beta chain was defined by its CDR3 amino acid sequence together with its V-gene family, and reads without a unique V-gene family were excluded. In a later analysis, 450 to 600 highly shared, low-generation-probability nucleotide sequences were removed to address suspected cross-contamination and a sequencing artifact. In a later analysis, a clonal expansion index for each public chain was calculated from normalized within-repertoire ranks of inferred template counts. Generation probabilities in a later analysis came from a VDJ recombination model fitted to out-of-frame rearrangements, and those results were checked against IGoR. In a later analysis, hypergeometric tests were used to score TCR-TCR, TCR-HLA and TCR-CMV co-occurrence, with a repertoire-size bias correction applied to TCR pairs. A later analysis estimated false discovery rates by permuting HLA or CMV assignments 20 times. In a later analysis, co-occurring TCRs were grouped using DBSCAN, with TCRdist sequence similarity added in when clustering inside HLA-allele-positive subsets. Co-occurrence clustering excluded repertoires with fewer than 30,000 or more than 120,000 public chains, plus five with anomalous nucleotide sharing. TCRdb holds this immuneACCESS table with in-frame rearrangements only. Some clones are missing; in checked studies, unresolved V genes explain under half, and the rest has no known cause. That table is the source of V, J and clone size, and D and trimming were worked out from the DNA. For this sample there are approximately 200,000 clones; nearly 80% appear just once. The ten largest make up around 2% of the sample.

The receptor chain draws on TRBV5-6 and TRBJ2-1; 11 of the junction bases match TRBD1. The sample taken for sequencing was PBMCs. This clonotype was obtained from a man aged 18 to 30 in good health and CMV-seronegative. The DNA sequence follows: TGTGCCAGCAGCTTTTCTGTCGGGACAGGGGGTAAGGGGCAGTTCTTC. The resulting protein is CASSFSVGTGGKGQFF.